This T cell receptor (beta chain) was captured in a study of prognosis after radiotherapy for stage I lung cancer. Study-level background: Some 14 of the patients were found to have newly diagnosed primary stage I lung tumors, and five were living with oligometastatic NSCLC after surgical resection of the primary tumor. The patient group consisted of 10 to 15 men and about 6 women whose ages spanned about 53 to 95, median roughly 70 years.

As for this clonotype: Its antigen is currently unknown. A single base separates this from a much larger clone, so it may be a read error.

Two rounds of multiplex PCR amplified TCR beta CDR3 from genomic DNA. Amplification during the initial PCR round employed primers specific to each TRBV and TRBJ gene. With universal primers, the second PCR round was performed. TCRdb reprocessed the multiplex PCR reads with MiXCR, giving one entry per CDR3 protein. This table holds around 30,000 distinct CDR3 sequences, around 30% found once. Study-level points and caveats: Compared with a median of about 10,000 beforehand, unique TCR clone counts dropped to approximately 7,000 after stereotactic body radiation therapy.

V was pared by 1 base and J by 9 bases, with 11 bases of the junction left unmatched. CDR1 SGHDT and CDR2 YYEEEE come from the germline V gene. This CDR3 is built from 15 residues. The material sequenced was PBMCs, taken before or after stereotactic body radiation therapy (not recorded which). The chain employs TRBV5-6 and TRBJ1-2; TRBD1 agrees at 8 bases. This TCR was sampled from a donor at least 50 years old with non-small cell lung cancer. The CDR3 sequence: CASSLIFRGLRSYTF. In DNA, the CDR3 is TGTGCCAGCAGCTTGATTTTCAGGGGGCTTCGGAGCTACACCTTC.